A selection of T cell receptor beta chains follows, all from one sample in a study of T-cell reconstitution after alpha-beta-depleted transplantation in children. TCRdb recomputed calls from the PCR reads with MiXCR, one row per CDR3 protein. The sample carries about 580,000 distinct CDR3 sequences, roughly 23% recorded once. Sequencing used PBMCs, mostly from graft donor cells, obtained 360 days after TCRalphabeta/CD19-depleted stem cell transplant. The receptor source for this set is a boy younger than two who had a stem cell transplant for acute myeloid leukemia, so the T cells may come from the graft donor. Both conserved end residues are part of each CDR3. D genes are given only for firm matches. For some rows the clone size is stated as once, few or many, or as a class when expanded; others skip it.

clone_size j_call v_call d_call cdr3_aa cdr3_nt
- TRBJ1-6 TRBV10-3 TRBD1 CAISESRTGSYNSPLHF TGTGCCATCAGTGAGTCGAGGACAGGGTCCTATAATTCACCCCTCCACTTT
- TRBJ2-1 TRBV7-6 - CASSLGGGSDEQFF TGTGCCAGCAGCTTAGGTGGGGGGAGTGATGAGCAGTTCTTC
many TRBJ2-5 TRBV29-1 - CSVDHLETQYF TGCAGCGTTGATCACCTGGAGACCCAGTACTTC
- TRBJ2-5 TRBV12-3/TRBV12-4 - CASSLYHSQETQYF TGTGCCAGCAGTTTATATCACAGCCAAGAGACCCAGTACTTC
many TRBJ2-7 TRBV5-1 TRBD2 CASSRGTRSNEQYF TGCGCCAGCAGCAGGGGGACTAGATCCAACGAGCAGTACTTC
many TRBJ2-3 TRBV12-3/TRBV12-4 TRBD1 CASSIGGDTQYF TGTGCCAGCAGTATAGGGGGCGATACGCAGTATTTT
- TRBJ1-1 TRBV29-1 - CSVEDPGASTEAFF TGCAGCGTTGAAGATCCAGGGGCGAGCACTGAAGCTTTCTTT
few TRBJ2-1 TRBV12-3/TRBV12-4 - CASRGGASGLYNEQFF TGTGCCAGCAGAGGCGGGGCGTCCGGATTATACAATGAGCAGTTCTTC
- TRBJ2-5 TRBV24-1 - CATSDRGQPKETQYF TGTGCCACCAGTGATCGCGGACAGCCAAAAGAGACCCAGTACTTC
once TRBJ2-3 TRBV5-5 TRBD1 CASSLKGAFSTDTQYF TGTGCCAGCAGCTTGAAGGGGGCCTTTAGCACAGATACGCAGTATTTT
- TRBJ2-3 TRBV20-1 TRBD2 CSATPRGDPGDTQYF TGCAGTGCAACGCCGCGGGGGGATCCGGGAGATACGCAGTATTTT
- TRBJ2-5 TRBV2 TRBD2 CASRLGTNVQVETQYF TGTGCCAGCAGGCTCGGGACTAACGTCCAAGTAGAGACCCAGTACTTC
- TRBJ2-5 TRBV5-1 - CASSLQGGMRGTQYF TGCGCCAGCAGCTTGCAGGGTGGAATGCGTGGTACCCAGTACTTC
few TRBJ2-1 TRBV18 TRBD1 CASSPRGTGIYNEQFF TGTGCCAGCTCACCACGGGGGACAGGTATCTACAATGAGCAGTTCTTC
- TRBJ2-2 TRBV28 TRBD2 CASSFLAGSNTGELFF TGTGCCAGCAGTTTTTTAGCGGGTTCGAACACCGGGGAGCTGTTTTTT
few TRBJ1-1 TRBV12-3/TRBV12-4 - CASSNLARNTEAFF TGTGCCAGCAGTAACCTCGCGAGGAACACTGAAGCTTTCTTT
many TRBJ2-6 TRBV29-1 TRBD1 CSVGGQVQSGANVLTF TGCAGCGTTGGGGGACAGGTACAATCTGGGGCCAACGTCCTGACTTTC
few TRBJ2-7 TRBV29-1 TRBD1 CSVDPGQGLYEQYF TGCAGCGTTGACCCGGGACAGGGACTTTACGAGCAGTACTTC
many TRBJ2-5 TRBV20-1 TRBD2 CSADIAGQKETQYF TGCAGTGCTGATATAGCGGGGCAAAAAGAGACCCAGTACTTC
- TRBJ2-1 TRBV24-1 TRBD2 CATSEPGLAGGPEQFF TGTGCCACCAGTGAACCGGGACTAGCGGGGGGGCCTGAGCAGTTCTTC
- TRBJ1-5 TRBV12-3/TRBV12-4 - CASGGVNQPQHF TGTGCCAGCGGGGGCGTTAATCAGCCCCAGCATTTT
few TRBJ2-7 TRBV12-3/TRBV12-4 TRBD1 CASGQGSHEQYF TGTGCCAGCGGACAGGGTAGCCACGAGCAGTACTTC
many TRBJ1-2 TRBV20-1 - CSAIRAYGYTF TGCAGTGCTATTCGGGCCTATGGCTACACCTTC
few TRBJ2-7 TRBV5-1 TRBD2 CASSPTSGLSYEQYF TGCGCCAGCAGCCCGACTAGCGGACTATCCTACGAGCAGTACTTC
few TRBJ1-3 TRBV11-2 - CAIRTQGNTIYF TGTGCCATTAGGACGCAAGGAAACACCATATATTTT
many TRBJ2-3 TRBV3-1 - CASSFQVAADTQYF TGTGCCAGCAGCTTCCAGGTTGCAGCAGATACGCAGTATTTT
few TRBJ1-2 TRBV29-1 - CSVEPHAWTSHGYTF TGCAGCGTTGAGCCCCACGCCTGGACATCTCATGGCTACACCTTC
- TRBJ2-1 TRBV13 TRBD2 CASSLPSGGETYNEQFF TGTGCCAGCAGCCTCCCTAGCGGGGGGGAGACCTACAATGAGCAGTTCTTC
- TRBJ2-4 TRBV20-1 - CSGRVAGGHIQYF TGCAGTGGTAGGGTTGCAGGGGGGCACATTCAGTACTTC
- TRBJ2-5 TRBV7-2 TRBD1 CASSLSSGTGSGTQYF TGTGCCAGCAGCTTATCATCCGGGACAGGGTCTGGGACCCAGTACTTC
many TRBJ2-3 TRBV20-1 TRBD1 CSARVGQDTQYF TGCAGTGCTAGAGTGGGACAGGATACGCAGTATTTT
- TRBJ1-6 TRBV28 - CASSPSFINSPLHF TGTGCCAGCAGCCCCAGTTTCATTAATTCACCCCTCCACTTT
- TRBJ2-7 TRBV6-5 - CASSYTGYEQYF TGTGCCAGCAGTTATACAGGATACGAGCAGTACTTC
- TRBJ1-1 TRBV12-3/TRBV12-4 - CASSNTSLNTEAFF TGTGCCAGCAGTAATACGTCATTGAACACTGAAGCTTTCTTT
- TRBJ1-6 TRBV18 - CASSPNGTPNSPLHF TGTGCCAGCTCACCCAACGGGACGCCGAATTCACCCCTCCACTTT
- TRBJ1-1 TRBV28 - CASALPADFFF TGTGCCAGCGCTCTTCCAGCGGACTTTTTCTTT
few TRBJ1-1 TRBV20-1 - CSARFRVTEAFF TGCAGTGCTAGATTCCGGGTCACCGAAGCTTTCTTT
many TRBJ2-1 TRBV20-1 - CSAGWLEQFF TGCAGTGCAGGGTGGCTTGAGCAGTTCTTC
few TRBJ2-7 TRBV29-1 - CSVAPRVSGLEQYF TGCAGCGTTGCCCCGCGGGTTTCGGGTCTCGAGCAGTACTTC
once TRBJ1-5 TRBV15 - CATSRSRGKEPQHF TGTGCCACCAGCAGGTCCAGGGGAAAAGAGCCCCAGCATTTT
few TRBJ2-3 TRBV11-2 TRBD2 CASSLALAGGSDTQYF TGTGCCAGCAGCCTGGCGCTAGCGGGGGGGTCGGATACGCAGTATTTT
- TRBJ2-1 TRBV10-2 - CASIGTSYNEQFF TGCGCCAGCATTGGGACCTCCTACAATGAGCAGTTCTTC
- TRBJ2-5 TRBV7-3 - CASSSRTAETQYF TGTGCCAGCAGCTCCCGGACAGCCGAGACCCAGTACTTC
- TRBJ1-1 TRBV20-1 - CSARVVGTGNTEAFF TGCAGTGCTAGAGTTGTAGGGACGGGGAACACTGAAGCTTTCTTT
- TRBJ1-2 TRBV12-3/TRBV12-4 TRBD1 CASSLVGQVPYGYTF TGTGCCAGCAGTTTAGTGGGACAGGTTCCCTATGGCTACACCTTC
few TRBJ1-1 TRBV12-3/TRBV12-4 - CASRRDGPMNTEAFF TGTGCCAGCAGACGGGACGGTCCCATGAACACTGAAGCTTTCTTT
once TRBJ2-1 TRBV7-8 - CASSLVFPYNEQFF TGTGCCAGCAGCTTAGTATTCCCCTACAATGAGCAGTTCTTC
- TRBJ2-5 TRBV7-9 - CASSSFGGRTETQYF TGTGCCAGCAGCTCATTTGGGGGGCGAACGGAGACCCAGTACTTC
few TRBJ2-7 TRBV20-1 - CSATGSPYEQYF TGCAGTGCCACAGGGTCCCCCTACGAGCAGTACTTC
- TRBJ2-2 TRBV28 - CASSLPDRDGYTGELFF TGTGCCAGCAGTTTACCCGACCGGGACGGATACACCGGGGAGCTGTTTTTT
- TRBJ2-2 TRBV12-3/TRBV12-4 - CASLGAGALNTGELFF TGTGCCAGCCTTGGGGCGGGGGCCTTGAACACCGGGGAGCTGTTTTTT
many TRBJ1-2 TRBV29-1 - CSVEVGYGYTF TGCAGCGTTGAGGTGGGATATGGCTACACCTTC
many TRBJ2-7 TRBV20-1 - CSASPEGRGSYEQYF TGCAGTGCTAGCCCCGAGGGCCGCGGCTCCTACGAGCAGTACTTC
- TRBJ2-7 TRBV10-3 - CAISEEGSYEQYF TGTGCCATCAGTGAGGAAGGCAGCTACGAGCAGTACTTC